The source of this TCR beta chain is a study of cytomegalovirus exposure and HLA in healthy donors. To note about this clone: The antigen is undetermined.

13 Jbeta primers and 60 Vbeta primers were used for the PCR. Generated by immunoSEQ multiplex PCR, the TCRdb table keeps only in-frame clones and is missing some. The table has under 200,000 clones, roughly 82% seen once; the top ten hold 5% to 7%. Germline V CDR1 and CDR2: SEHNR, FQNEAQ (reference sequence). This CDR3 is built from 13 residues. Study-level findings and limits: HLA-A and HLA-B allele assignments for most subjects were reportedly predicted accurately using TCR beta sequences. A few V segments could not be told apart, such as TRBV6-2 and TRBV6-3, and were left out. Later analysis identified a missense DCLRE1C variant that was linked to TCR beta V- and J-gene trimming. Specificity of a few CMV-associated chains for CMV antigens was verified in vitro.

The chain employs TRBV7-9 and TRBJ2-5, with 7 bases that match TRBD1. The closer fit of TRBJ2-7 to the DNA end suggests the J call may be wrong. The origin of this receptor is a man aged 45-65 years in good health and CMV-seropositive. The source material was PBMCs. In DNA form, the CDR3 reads TGTGCCAGCAGCTCCTCGACAGGGCCCGAGCAGTACTTC. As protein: CASSSSTGPEQYF.